This paragraph covers one T cell receptor (beta chain) sequence. CDR1 is SGHAT, CDR2 FQNNGV, per germline. The V and J ends lost 6 bases and 0 bases, in that order; junction bases with no gene match: 5. The CDR3 has 18 residues. As handled by the study authors: Nucleated cell counts were estimated from reference gene primer amplification. The method was immunoSEQ multiplex PCR; TCRdb's version includes in-frame clones alone and lacks a portion of them. D and trimming come from the DNA, and the V and J calls and clone size come from that table. Of some 200,000 clones listed, approximately 84% are singletons. The data were taken from a study of blood T cell repertoires in COVID-19. Study context: COVID-19 samples, acute and convalescent, were from the United States, Italy and Spain.

This receptor was taken from a human donor with acute or convalescent COVID-19. The donor label of this sample is uncertain. Sequencing was done on a sample of peripheral blood. The V call is TRBV11-2, the J call TRBJ2-1, with TRBD2 identical over 16 bases. The CDR3 spells CASRGLAGGPPSYNEQFF. DNA for the CDR3: TGTGCCAGCAGGGGACTAGCGGGAGGGCCACCCTCCTACAATGAGCAGTTCTTC.